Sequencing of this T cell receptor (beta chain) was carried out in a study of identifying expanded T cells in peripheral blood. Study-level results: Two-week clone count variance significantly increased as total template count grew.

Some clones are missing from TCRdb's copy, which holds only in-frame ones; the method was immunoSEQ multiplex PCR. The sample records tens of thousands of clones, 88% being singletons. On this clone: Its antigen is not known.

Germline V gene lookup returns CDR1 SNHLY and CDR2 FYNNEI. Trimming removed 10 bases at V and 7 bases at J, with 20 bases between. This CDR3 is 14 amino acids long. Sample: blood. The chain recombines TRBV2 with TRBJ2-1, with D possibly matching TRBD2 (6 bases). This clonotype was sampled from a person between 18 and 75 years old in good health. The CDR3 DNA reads TGTGCCACCGGGCTCACGGCGGGGTGGAATGAGCAGTTCTTC. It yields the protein CATGLTAGWNEQFF.